The 5 T cell receptor beta chains listed next were all sequenced from one sample in a study of blood T cell dynamics during melanoma immunotherapy. Using immunoSEQ multiplex PCR, the repertoire was profiled, and TCRdb retains in-frame clones only, with some absent. This table has 13,000 to 15,000 clones, roughly 87% appearing once. Time point noted: week 3, after first cycle of checkpoint inhibitor. The starting material was blood, obtained from a patient treated with checkpoint blockade. These receptors were collected from a human donor with melanoma.

This sequence joins TRBV18 and TRBJ2-2; the D is unclear. This CDR3 is built from 15 residues. In germline, CDR1 is KGHSH, CDR2 LQKENI. V was trimmed by 2 bases and J by 2 bases, leaving 9 bases between them. The CDR3 DNA is TGTGCCAGCTCACCATTAATGTCAAACACCGGGGAGCTGTTTTTT. Protein product: CASSPLMSNTGELFF.

The chain joins TRBV10-3 to TRBJ1-1, with TRBD1 matching 9 bases. The CDR3 is 15 amino acids. The junction had 6 bases not matched to a gene; V was cut back by 6 bases and J by 1 base. Germline CDR1 is ENHRY and CDR2 is SYGVKD. This CDR3 reads CAIRNTGGPNTEAFF. The DNA for the CDR3 is TGTGCCATCAGGAATACAGGGGGCCCGAACACTGAAGCTTTCTTT.

This rearrangement joins TRBV28 to TRBJ1-2; D is unresolved. This CDR3 is 13 amino acids long. The ends were cut back, 8 bases at V and 5 bases at J, with 15 bases in the middle. Germline CDR1 is MDHEN and CDR2 is SYDVKM. The CDR3 region has the DNA TGTGCCAGCCGGACCGCCGCGGGGTATGGCTACACCTTC. Amino acid sequence: CASRTAAGYGYTF.

This chain links TRBV19 with TRBJ2-1, with TRBD2 identical over 7 bases. Germline-derived CDR1 and CDR2 are LNHDA and SQIVND (reference sequence). This CDR3 comprises 13 residues. V lost 6 bases and J lost 2; bases outside the gene matches: 1. The CDR3: CASSSGTYNEQFF. CDR3 nucleotide sequence: TGTGCCAGTAGCAGCGGGACCTACAATGAGCAGTTCTTC. Together with reference TRBV19 and TRBJ2-1, the CDR3 gives the full variable domain: DGGITQSPKYLFRKEGQNVTLSCEQNLNHDAMYWYRQDPGQGLRLIYYSQIVNDFQKGDIAEGYSVSREKKESFPLTVTSAQKNPTAFYLCASSSGTYNEQFFGPGTRLTVL.

The chain couples TRBV7-8 to TRBJ1-1; 8 nucleotides agree with TRBD1. CDR1 is SGHVS, CDR2 FQNEAQ, per germline. The trim removed 4 bases at V and 3 bases at J, leaving 7 bases unmatched. The length of the CDR3 is 15 residues. DNA for the CDR3: TGTGCCAGCAGCTCCAGGGGGCTCGGGGACACTGAAGCTTTCTTT. It encodes CASSSRGLGDTEAFF.